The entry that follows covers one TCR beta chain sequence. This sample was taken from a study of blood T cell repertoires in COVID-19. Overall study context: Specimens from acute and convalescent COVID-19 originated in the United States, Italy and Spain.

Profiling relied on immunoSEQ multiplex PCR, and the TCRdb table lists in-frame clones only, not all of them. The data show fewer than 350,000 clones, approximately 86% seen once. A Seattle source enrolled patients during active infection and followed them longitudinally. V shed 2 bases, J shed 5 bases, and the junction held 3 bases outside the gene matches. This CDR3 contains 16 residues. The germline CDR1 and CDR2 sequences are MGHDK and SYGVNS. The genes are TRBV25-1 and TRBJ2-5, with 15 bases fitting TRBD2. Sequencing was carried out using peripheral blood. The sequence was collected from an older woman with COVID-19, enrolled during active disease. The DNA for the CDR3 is TGTGCCAGCAGTGAACCTGGGACTAGCGGGGGGGAGACCCAGTACTTC. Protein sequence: CASSEPGTSGGETQYF.